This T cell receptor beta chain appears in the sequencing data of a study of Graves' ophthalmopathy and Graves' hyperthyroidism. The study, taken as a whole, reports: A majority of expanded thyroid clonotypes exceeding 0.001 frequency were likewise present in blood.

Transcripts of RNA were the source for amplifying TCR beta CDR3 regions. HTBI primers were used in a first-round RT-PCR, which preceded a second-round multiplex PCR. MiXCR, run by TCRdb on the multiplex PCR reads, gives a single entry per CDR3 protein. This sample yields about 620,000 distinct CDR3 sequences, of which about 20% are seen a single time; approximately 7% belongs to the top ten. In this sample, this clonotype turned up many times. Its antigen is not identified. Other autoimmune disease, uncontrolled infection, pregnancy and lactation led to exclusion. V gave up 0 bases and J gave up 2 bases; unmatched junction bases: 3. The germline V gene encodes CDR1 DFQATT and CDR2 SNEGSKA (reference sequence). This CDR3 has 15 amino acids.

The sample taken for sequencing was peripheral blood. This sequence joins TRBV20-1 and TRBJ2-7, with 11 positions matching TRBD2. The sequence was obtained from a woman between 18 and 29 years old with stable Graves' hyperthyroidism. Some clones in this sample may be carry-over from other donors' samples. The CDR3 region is CSARDPTSGTYEQYF. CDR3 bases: TGCAGTGCTAGAGACCCGACTAGCGGGACCTACGAGCAGTACTTC.